These 5 T cell receptor beta chains originate from one sample sequenced in a study of blood T cell repertoires in COVID-19. Clones were sequenced by immunoSEQ multiplex PCR, and TCRdb holds only the in-frame ones, with some missing. The sample yields about 310,000 clones, roughly 90% seen once. Source material: PBMCs or T cells enriched from blood (not recorded which). The receptors shown here come from a young woman who had recovered from COVID-19.

This clone was observed a few times. The chain employs TRBV27 and TRBJ1-2; tentative D call: TRBD1 (6 bases). Looked up from germline, CDR1 is MNHEY and CDR2 is SMNVEV (reference sequence). V was pared by 3 bases and J by 8 bases, with 31 bases between. CDR3 length equals 19 residues. CDR3 DNA sequence: TGTGCCAGCAGTTTCATCTCCTTTGTTCCGGGACAACAAGAGGCAGGCTACACCTTC. Translating gives CASSFISFVPGQQEAGYTF.

V and J are TRBV5-1 and TRBJ1-4, with TRBD1 matching 10 bases. The CDR3 loop spans 14 amino acids. Germline V gene sequence: CDR1 SGHRS, CDR2 YFSETQ. V shed 4 bases and J 9 bases; nucleotides not matched to a gene: 6. The CDR3: CASSRQGADQKLFF. The CDR3 nucleotides are TGCGCCAGCAGCAGACAGGGGGCTGATCAAAAACTGTTTTTT.

V usage is TRBV3-1 (or the pseudogene TRBV3-2) and J usage is TRBJ2-3; 10 bases are shared with TRBD2. V lost 4 bases to trimming and J lost 6 bases; unmatched junction nucleotides: 4. The V gene's germline CDR1 is LGHDT and CDR2 YNNKEL (reference sequence). The CDR3 extends over 14 amino acids. As DNA, the CDR3 is TGTGCCAGCAGCCGTCTAGCGGGAGCGGATACGCAGTATTTT. This gives the protein CASSRLAGADTQYF.

The V gene is TRBV11-3, the J gene TRBJ2-3, with 8 bases identical to TRBD2. In germline, CDR1 is SGHNT, CDR2 YENEEA. J gave up 1 base and V 0 bases, and 3 bases lay outside the gene matches. There are 16 residues in the CDR3. CDR3 in amino acids: CASSLESGGGTDTQYF. Written as DNA, the CDR3 is TGTGCCAGCAGCTTAGAAAGCGGGGGCGGCACAGATACGCAGTATTTT. Full variable domain (rest looked up from reference TRBV11-3 and TRBJ2-3): EAGVVQSPRYKIIEKKQPVAFWCNPISGHNTLYWYLQNLGQGPELLIRYENEEAVDDSQLPKDRFSAERLKGVDSTLKIQPAELGDSAVYLCASSLESGGGTDTQYFGPGTRLTVL.

In DNA, the CDR3 is TGTGCCAGCAGAATACAGGGCTACGAGCAGTACTTC. Protein: CASRIQGYEQYF. This chain connects TRBV12-3 or TRBV12-4 to TRBJ2-7; tentative D call: TRBD1 (6 bases). Trimming removed 6 bases from V and 3 bases from J, with 9 bases in between. CDR3 size: 12 residues.